This TCR beta chain was found in a study of cytomegalovirus exposure and HLA in healthy donors. Whole-study context: Approximately 85 million unique TCRs from HLA-typed donors made up an early data release.

Study-wide results and limits: In a later analysis, HLA-associated TCR beta chains were more clonally expanded than equally common others. As immune exposure information, only CMV serostatus was available.

The V end was cut by 4 bases, the J end by 0 bases, with 18 bases between. The CDR3 spans 16 residues. CDR1 and CDR2 (germline): SQVTM, ANQGSEA. Worth noting for this clone: Its target is not known.

The donors (healthy individuals) were bone marrow donors. Both 60 Vbeta primers and 13 Jbeta primers went into the PCR. The data were produced by immunoSEQ multiplex PCR, yet TCRdb's version contains in-frame clones alone and is incomplete. The sample shows some 170,000 clones, more than 75% of them seen only once. The source is a girl aged 2-10 years in good health and CMV-seropositive. This chain connects TRBV29-1 to TRBJ1-1, with D perhaps matching TRBD1 (5 bases). The sequenced material came from PBMCs. CDR3 protein: CSVVGGSIGMNTEAFF. Written as DNA, the CDR3 is TGCAGCGTTGTGGGGGGATCCATCGGCATGAACACTGAAGCTTTCTTT.